The source of this T cell receptor (beta chain) is a study of control samples from healthy donors and cancer patients. Clones were sequenced by immunoSEQ multiplex PCR, and TCRdb holds only the in-frame ones, with some missing. The table records over 75,000 clones, around 91% of them present only once. This CDR3 is 13 amino acids long. Per germline, CDR1 PRHDT and CDR2 FYEKMQ (reference sequence). With 5 bases removed from V and 4 bases from J, the gap between germline ends came to 11 bases. This chain connects TRBV13 to TRBJ1-2; the D is unclear. Sequences were obtained from blood. This TCR was recovered from a young man in good health. CDR3 bases: TGTGCCAGCAGCCCGGGTCACCTCTATGGCTACACCTTC. Amino acid sequence: CASSPGHLYGYTF. Supplemented by reference TRBV13 and TRBJ1-2, the full variable domain reads AAGVIQSPRHLIKEKRETATLKCYPIPRHDTVYWYQQGPGQDPQFLISFYEKMQSDKGSIPDRFSAQQFSDYHSELNMSSLELGDSALYFCASSPGHLYGYTFGSGTRLTVV.